This TCR beta chain stems from a study of STAT5B mutations in CD4+ large granular lymphocyte leukemia. Whole-study findings and limits: The CD4+ versus CD8+ T-LGLL clonality difference may reflect limited sample size.

A word on this clone: Its specificity is not known.

Looked up from germline, CDR1 is SGHTA and CDR2 is FQGNSA. Deletions cut 5 bases from V and 3 bases from J, with 12 bases between. This CDR3 comprises 14 residues. The table came from immunoSEQ multiplex PCR; TCRdb's copy has only in-frame clones and leaves some out. Of around 30,000 clones in the sample, just under 75% were seen once. Sequencing was carried out using CD4+ T cells from blood buffy coats. This chain uses TRBV7-2 with TRBJ2-3; D gene unclear. The sequence was collected from a human donor in good health. The CDR3 region is CASSRKSGTDTQYF. The CDR3, as DNA: TGTGCCAGCAGCCGCAAATCCGGGACAGATACGCAGTATTTT.